These T cell receptor beta chains were read from a single sample in a study of blood T cell repertoires in COVID-19. Profiling relied on immunoSEQ multiplex PCR, and the TCRdb table lists in-frame clones only, not all of them. In the table there are under 250,000 clones, roughly four fifths of which are singletons. The sample taken for sequencing was peripheral blood. The receptors stem from a man aged 50-60 years with active or convalescent COVID-19. Each CDR3 is given with its conserved first and last residue. The D gene is left open where the match is weak.

J gene: TRBJ1-2; D gene: .; V gene: TRBV11-2; CDR3 protein: CASSYGTPTFDTF; CDR3 DNA: TGTGCCAGCAGCTATGGGACACCAACTTTCGACACCTTC
J gene: TRBJ1-1; D gene: .; V gene: TRBV6-4; CDR3 protein: CASAAEGNTEAFF; CDR3 DNA: TGTGCCAGCGCCGCAGAGGGGAACACTGAAGCTTTCTTT
J gene: TRBJ1-2; D gene: .; V gene: TRBV6-2/TRBV6-3; CDR3 protein: CASSSDTWGYTF; CDR3 DNA: TGTGCCAGCAGTTCAGACACGTGGGGCTACACCTTC
J gene: TRBJ1-1; D gene: .; V gene: TRBV28; CDR3 protein: CASRLTANTEAFF; CDR3 DNA: TGTGCCAGCAGATTGACAGCGAACACTGAAGCTTTCTTT
J gene: TRBJ1-4; D gene: TRBD1; V gene: TRBV19; CDR3 protein: CASSIVGQVGEKLFF; CDR3 DNA: TGTGCCAGTAGTATTGTGGGACAGGTTGGTGAAAAACTGTTTTTT
J gene: TRBJ2-7; D gene: .; V gene: TRBV2; CDR3 protein: CASPGLHSYEQYF; CDR3 DNA: TGTGCCAGCCCGGGACTTCACTCCTACGAGCAGTACTTC
J gene: TRBJ1-6; D gene: .; V gene: TRBV2; CDR3 protein: CASRRGGSSYNSPLHF; CDR3 DNA: TGTGCCAGCAGGAGGGGGGGGAGCTCCTATAATTCACCCCTCCACTTT
J gene: TRBJ1-1; D gene: TRBD1; V gene: TRBV19; CDR3 protein: CASSADRDTEAFF; CDR3 DNA: TGTGCCAGTAGTGCCGACAGGGACACTGAAGCTTTCTTT
J gene: TRBJ1-2; D gene: TRBD1; V gene: TRBV15; CDR3 protein: CATSKEGQGSYGYTF; CDR3 DNA: TGTGCCACCAGCAAAGAAGGACAGGGGAGTTATGGCTACACCTTC
J gene: TRBJ1-1; D gene: .; V gene: TRBV4-3; CDR3 protein: CASSHGLRGSYTEAFF; CDR3 DNA: TGCGCCAGCAGCCATGGCCTCAGGGGTTCATACACTGAAGCTTTCTTT
J gene: TRBJ1-6; D gene: .; V gene: TRBV6-5; CDR3 protein: CASSRGGGGPLHF; CDR3 DNA: TGTGCCAGCAGTCGGGGTGGCGGCGGACCCCTCCACTTT
J gene: TRBJ2-3; D gene: .; V gene: TRBV7-8; CDR3 protein: CASKMRDFETSTDTQYF; CDR3 DNA: TGTGCCAGCAAAATGCGGGACTTCGAAACTAGCACAGATACGCAGTATTTT
J gene: TRBJ2-1; D gene: TRBD2; V gene: TRBV18; CDR3 protein: CASSPLAGGLNEQFF; CDR3 DNA: TGTGCCAGCTCACCCCTAGCGGGGGGTCTCAATGAGCAGTTCTTC
J gene: TRBJ2-6; D gene: .; V gene: TRBV4-2; CDR3 protein: CASSQELRTASGANVLTF; CDR3 DNA: TGTGCCAGCAGCCAAGAGCTTAGGACAGCCTCTGGGGCCAACGTCCTGACTTTC
J gene: TRBJ2-3; D gene: TRBD1; V gene: TRBV2; CDR3 protein: CASSDRGITDTQYF; CDR3 DNA: TGTGCCAGCAGCGACAGGGGAATCACAGATACGCAGTATTTT
J gene: TRBJ2-1; D gene: TRBD2; V gene: TRBV9; CDR3 protein: CASSIKPGLAADEQFF; CDR3 DNA: TGTGCCAGCAGCATTAAACCGGGACTAGCGGCTGATGAGCAGTTCTTC
J gene: TRBJ1-5; D gene: TRBD1; V gene: TRBV5-1; CDR3 protein: CASSADRDSPQHF; CDR3 DNA: TGCGCCAGCAGCGCAGACAGGGATTCGCCCCAGCATTTT
J gene: TRBJ2-3; D gene: .; V gene: TRBV11-2; CDR3 protein: CASSLGRGGNTDTQYF; CDR3 DNA: TGTGCCAGCAGCTTGGGCAGGGGTGGGAACACAGATACGCAGTATTTT
J gene: TRBJ1-6; D gene: .; V gene: TRBV6-2/TRBV6-3; CDR3 protein: CASSYLRNSPLHF; CDR3 DNA: TGTGCCAGCAGTTACCTCAGGAATTCACCCCTCCACTTT
J gene: TRBJ2-3; D gene: .; V gene: TRBV5-4; CDR3 protein: CASSLAGTDTQYF; CDR3 DNA: TGTGCCAGCAGCTTGGCGGGCACAGATACGCAGTATTTT
J gene: TRBJ1-5; D gene: TRBD1; V gene: TRBV30; CDR3 protein: CAWSSGQGYSNQPQHF; CDR3 DNA: TGTGCCTGGAGTTCGGGACAGGGGTATAGCAATCAGCCCCAGCATTTT
J gene: TRBJ2-7; D gene: TRBD1; V gene: TRBV5-8; CDR3 protein: CASSLRQGPNYEQYF; CDR3 DNA: TGTGCCAGCAGCTTGCGACAGGGACCCAACTACGAGCAGTACTTC
J gene: TRBJ1-1; D gene: TRBD1; V gene: TRBV30; CDR3 protein: CAWTLQGAVSGAFF; CDR3 DNA: TGTGCCTGGACCCTACAGGGGGCGGTCAGCGGAGCTTTCTTT
J gene: TRBJ2-2; D gene: TRBD2; V gene: TRBV7-3; CDR3 protein: CASSPSGGLAGELFF; CDR3 DNA: TGTGCCAGCAGCCCTTCGGGGGGGTTGGCCGGGGAGCTGTTTTTT
J gene: TRBJ2-3; D gene: TRBD2; V gene: TRBV3-1/TRBV3-2; CDR3 protein: CASSPPQRGRGDTQYF; CDR3 DNA: TGTGCCAGCAGCCCCCCTCAGCGGGGGCGGGGAGATACGCAGTATTTT